This record concerns one T cell receptor beta chain sequence. Measured with immunoSEQ multiplex PCR; TCRdb has only the in-frame clones, and not every one. Among approximately 70,000 clones listed, about 85% were seen once. This sample stems from a study of OX40 agonist ivuxolimab in advanced cancers. Germline-derived CDR1 and CDR2 are SEHNR and FQNEAQ (reference sequence). The CDR3 loop spans 16 amino acids. Trimming removed 5 bases at V and 4 bases at J, with 19 bases between. The J gene is TRBJ2-3, the V gene TRBV7-9; the D gene is possibly TRBD2 (5 bases). The specimen was CD4+ or CD8+ T cells sorted from blood, collected in a trial of the OX40 agonist ivuxolimab. The receptor was derived from an adult with an advanced solid tumor such as melanoma, head and neck, liver or kidney cancer. The CDR3 nucleotides are TGTGCCAGCAGCCCCAGCCCTTGGCGGGCGCCAGATACGCAGTATTTT. Its translation is CASSPSPWRAPDTQYF.